Listed below are T cell receptor beta chains from one sample, sequenced in a study of blood T cell repertoires in COVID-19. Some clones are missing from TCRdb's copy, which holds only in-frame ones; the method was immunoSEQ multiplex PCR. The sample holds around 100,000 clones, about 83% seen once. Material: peripheral blood. The receptors come from a human donor in a cohort sampled during active COVID-19. Both conserved end residues are part of each CDR3. A D gene is named only where the DNA matches it firmly. Clone size is stated in some rows and not others, as once, few, many or a class when expanded.

CDR3 protein,CDR3 DNA,clone size,CDR3 length,D gene,V gene,J gene
CARPGQGVQPQHF,TGTGCCAGGCCGGGACAGGGAGTTCAGCCCCAGCATTTT,-,13,TRBD1,TRBV24-1,TRBJ1-5
CASSEGTTRGNEQFF,TGTGCCAGCAGCGAGGGGACTACCAGGGGCAATGAGCAGTTCTTC,-,15,-,TRBV9,TRBJ2-1
CASSYDRATEAFF,TGCGCCAGCAGCTACGACAGGGCCACTGAAGCTTTCTTT,-,13,TRBD1,TRBV5-1,TRBJ1-1
CASSVGTSGGMGTGELFF,TGTGCCAGCAGCGTAGGGACTAGCGGGGGAATGGGCACCGGGGAGCTGTTTTTT,-,18,TRBD2,TRBV9,TRBJ2-2
CASSLSVTSGYNEQFF,TGTGCCAGCAGCTTAAGTGTGACTAGCGGATACAATGAGCAGTTCTTC,once,16,TRBD2,TRBV7-2,TRBJ2-1
CASSQFPRAGTEAFF,TGCGCCAGCAGCCAATTCCCCAGGGCAGGGACTGAAGCTTTCTTT,-,15,-,TRBV4-1,TRBJ1-1
CASSSYLYNEQFF,TGCGCCAGCAGCTCGTATCTTTACAATGAGCAGTTCTTC,-,13,-,TRBV5-1,TRBJ2-1
CASSPGQNTEAFF,TGTGCCAGCTCACCGGGACAGAACACTGAAGCTTTCTTT,-,13,-,TRBV18,TRBJ1-1
CSVGGSNYEQYF,TGCAGCGTTGGAGGGTCGAACTACGAGCAGTACTTC,-,12,-,TRBV29-1,TRBJ2-7
CASSSHQLVSAYNEQFF,TGTGCCAGCAGCTCGCACCAACTAGTTAGCGCCTACAATGAGCAGTTCTTC,-,17,-,TRBV7-9,TRBJ2-1
CASSQDRGGYGKTEAFF,TGCGCCAGCAGCCAAGATCGGGGGGGCTATGGGAAAACTGAAGCTTTCTTT,-,17,-,TRBV4-1,TRBJ1-1
CASSYVQGRAEAFF,TGTGCCAGCAGTTACGTTCAGGGGAGGGCTGAAGCTTTCTTT,-,14,-,TRBV6-5,TRBJ1-1
CASSLGGGGKNTEAFF,TGTGCCAGCAGCTTGGGGGGGGGAGGAAAGAACACTGAAGCTTTCTTT,-,16,-,TRBV5-4,TRBJ1-1
CASSRPDLGSPLHF,TGTGCCAGCAGCCGCCCAGACCTCGGGTCACCCCTCCACTTT,few,14,-,TRBV5-5,TRBJ1-6
CASSLLAGPNTGELFF,TGTGCCAGCAGCTTACTAGCGGGACCGAACACCGGGGAGCTGTTTTTT,-,16,TRBD2,TRBV11-2,TRBJ2-2
CASHDGGSSYNSPLHF,TGTGCCTCCCACGACGGAGGAAGCTCCTATAATTCACCCCTCCACTTT,-,16,-,TRBV30,TRBJ1-6
CASSFSLGQPQHF,TGTGCCAGCAGTTTTTCACTAGGTCAGCCCCAGCATTTT,-,13,-,TRBV28,TRBJ1-5
CASSDSTGGGYTF,TGTGCCAGCAGTGACTCCACAGGGGGTGGCTACACCTTC,-,13,TRBD1,TRBV6-4,TRBJ1-2
CASSFDRGSYNEQFF,TGTGCCAGCAGTTTCGACAGGGGGTCCTACAATGAGCAGTTCTTC,-,15,TRBD1,TRBV27,TRBJ2-1
CASSPWGQGHQPQHF,TGTGCCAGCAGCCCCTGGGGACAGGGCCATCAGCCCCAGCATTTT,few,15,TRBD1,TRBV5-6,TRBJ1-5
CASRSWTDPKNIQYF,TGTGCCAGCAGGAGTTGGACAGACCCCAAAAACATTCAGTACTTC,-,15,-,TRBV6-5,TRBJ2-4
CASSDAGTSGSNEQFF,TGTGCCAGCAGTGACGCTGGGACTAGCGGTAGCAATGAGCAGTTCTTC,-,16,TRBD2,TRBV6-4,TRBJ2-1
CASSALGGVNEQFF,TGTGCCAGCAGCGCCCTAGGGGGCGTAAATGAGCAGTTCTTC,once,14,TRBD1,TRBV7-8,TRBJ2-1
CASSSYRGLELFF,TGTGCCAGCAGCAGCTACAGGGGGCTAGAGCTGTTTTTT,-,13,TRBD1,TRBV7-2,TRBJ2-2
CASSASGGMAYEQYF,TGTGCCAGTAGTGCCAGCGGGGGGATGGCCTACGAGCAGTACTTC,-,15,TRBD2,TRBV19,TRBJ2-7
CASSPQGSRHEQYF,TGTGCCAGCAGTCCACAGGGGAGCCGGCACGAGCAGTACTTC,-,14,TRBD1,TRBV28,TRBJ2-7
CASSSLAGDTQYF,TGTGCCAGCAGCTCACTAGCGGGAGATACGCAGTATTTT,-,13,TRBD2,TRBV13,TRBJ2-3
CAWSRTGLYSPLHF,TGTGCCTGGAGTAGGACAGGGCTTTATTCACCCCTCCACTTT,-,14,TRBD1,TRBV30,TRBJ1-6
CASSSARSSGRNEQFF,TGTGCCAGCAGCTCCGCCCGTAGTAGCGGGAGGAATGAGCAGTTCTTC,-,16,TRBD2,TRBV7-6,TRBJ2-1
CASSSSGTSSHEQYF,TGTGCCAGTAGTTCGTCCGGGACTAGCAGCCACGAGCAGTACTTC,-,15,TRBD2,TRBV19,TRBJ2-7
CASSSQTSGRGSSYEQYF,TGTGCCAGCAGTTCCCAGACTAGCGGGAGGGGGAGCTCCTACGAGCAGTACTTC,-,18,TRBD2,TRBV28,TRBJ2-7
CASSGTTGVSYEQYF,TGCGCCAGCAGCGGGACGACAGGAGTCTCCTACGAGCAGTACTTC,-,15,-,TRBV5-1,TRBJ2-7
CSVELGSSDEQFF,TGCAGCGTTGAATTAGGTAGTAGCGATGAGCAGTTCTTC,-,13,-,TRBV29-1,TRBJ2-1
CASSLGTGNYGYTF,TGTGCCAGCAGCTTGGGGACAGGGAATTATGGCTACACCTTC,-,14,TRBD1,TRBV7-9,TRBJ1-2
CASSAGQPTSGANVLTF,TGCGCCAGCAGCGCGGGACAGCCGACCTCTGGGGCCAACGTCCTGACTTTC,few,17,-,TRBV5-1,TRBJ2-6
CATSRETALPYQPQHF,TGTGCCACCAGCAGAGAGACAGCCCTGCCGTATCAGCCCCAGCATTTT,-,16,-,TRBV15,TRBJ1-5
CASSREYGYTF,TGTGCCAGCAGTCGCGAGTATGGCTACACCTTC,-,11,-,TRBV12-3/TRBV12-4,TRBJ1-2
CASSLRAGGQETQYF,TGTGCCAGCAGCTTAAGGGCGGGGGGCCAAGAGACCCAGTACTTC,-,15,TRBD2,TRBV5-4,TRBJ2-5
CAWSRQAYGYTF,TGTGCCTGGTCCCGGCAGGCCTATGGCTACACCTTC,few,12,-,TRBV30,TRBJ1-2
CASSPREGSMNTEAFF,TGTGCCAGCAGTCCCCGGGAAGGATCCATGAACACTGAAGCTTTCTTT,-,16,-,TRBV28,TRBJ1-1
CASITNEISGNTIYF,TGTGCCAGCATAACTAACGAAATCTCTGGAAACACCATATATTTT,-,15,-,TRBV6-5,TRBJ1-3
CASSWSAHRGNEQFF,TGCGCCAGCAGTTGGAGCGCGCACCGGGGCAATGAGCAGTTCTTC,-,15,-,TRBV5-1,TRBJ2-1
CASSFGRGSSYEQYF,TGCGCCAGCAGCTTCGGGAGAGGTTCAAGCTACGAGCAGTACTTC,-,15,-,TRBV5-1,TRBJ2-7
CASTPPGKDTEAFF,TGTGCCAGCACCCCCCCAGGGAAGGACACTGAAGCTTTCTTT,-,14,-,TRBV6-5,TRBJ1-1
CASSLARGLAGVLDYNEQFF,TGTGCCAGCAGCTTAGCGCGCGGACTAGCGGGGGTATTAGACTACAATGAGCAGTTCTTC,-,20,TRBD2,TRBV7-8,TRBJ2-1
CASSFNGGAGEQFF,TGCGCCAGCAGCTTCAACGGGGGGGCAGGTGAGCAGTTCTTC,-,14,TRBD2,TRBV5-1,TRBJ2-1